The present T cell receptor (beta chain) was sequenced within a study of cytomegalovirus exposure and HLA in healthy donors. Notes on the study in general: The authors listed approximately 160 TCR beta chains as cytomegalovirus-associated.

The PCR ran on 60 Vbeta and 13 Jbeta primers. Only in-frame clones appear in the TCRdb table, and some are missing; sequencing was by immunoSEQ multiplex PCR. Of about 61,000 clones in the sample, 70% to 90% were seen once. Of note for this clone: No antigen is known for it.

Sequencing was performed on PBMCs. The sequence was obtained from a man younger than 30 in good health and CMV-seronegative.

CDR3 sequence reads: CASSQSQGMNTEAFF. CDR3 in DNA: TGTGCCAGCAGCCAATCACAGGGGATGAACACTGAAGCTTTCTTT. The chain couples TRBV13 to TRBJ1-1; 7 nucleotides agree with TRBD1. The CDR3 loop spans 15 amino acids. The V gene end was trimmed by 5 bases and the J gene end by 0 bases; junction bases not matched to a gene: 6. CDR1 and CDR2 from the germline V gene are PRHDT and FYEKMQ (reference sequence).